Below are 25 T cell receptor beta chains sequenced from a single sample in a study of CD8+ T cells in alopecia areata. It was cDNA, reverse transcribed from extracted RNA, that served as the sequencing template. Profiled with immunoSEQ multiplex PCR; TCRdb holds only in-frame clones, not every one. The sample holds 200,000 or so clones, 55% to 70% seen once. Indicated treatment: oral pan-JAK inhibitor, 5-10 mg twice daily. The sequenced sample was CD4+ T cells sorted from blood, obtained at week 24, from a patient treated with tofacitinib. The receptors shown here come from a human donor with alopecia areata.

This CDR3 reads CSAGRAYEQYF. CDR3 coding DNA: TGCAGTGCTGGACGGGCCTACGAGCAGTACTTC. The rearrangement uses TRBV20-1 and TRBJ2-7; D unresolved. Germline V gives CDR1 DFQATT, CDR2 SNEGSKA (reference sequence). This CDR3 has 11 residues. Trimming took 5 bases from V and 2 from J, leaving 7 bases between them.

The chain employs TRBV7-2 and TRBJ1-2; D perhaps matches TRBD1 (6 bases). CDR1 SGHTA and CDR2 FQGNSA come from the germline V gene. CDR3 length: 17 residues. The V and J ends lost 0 bases and 5 bases respectively, with 19 bases between them. The CDR3 here is CASSLASSGTGSYGYTF. As DNA, the CDR3 is TGTGCCAGCAGCTTAGCCTCCTCGGGCACAGGGAGTTATGGCTACACCTTC.

The chain links TRBV6-6 to TRBJ1-2; possibly TRBD1 for D (5 bases). V dropped 7 bases and J dropped 3 bases, with 15 bases sitting between them. The CDR3 is 14 amino acids. Germline V gene sequence: CDR1 MNHNY, CDR2 SVGAGI (reference sequence). CDR3 protein: CASTNRFRYYGYTF. The DNA of the CDR3 is TGTGCCAGCACCAACAGGTTTAGGTACTATGGCTACACCTTC.

The chain recombines TRBV18 with TRBJ2-5, with D tentatively TRBD2 (6 bases). CDR1 is KGHSH and CDR2 is LQKENI in the germline V gene. V was shortened by 0 bases and J by 1 base, with 12 bases between the two germline ends. CDR3 length: 16 amino acids. In nucleotides, the CDR3 is TGTGCCAGCTCACCACCAGATGGAGGGATCCAAGAGACCCAGTACTTC. Translated, it gives CASSPPDGGIQETQYF. The full variable domain, its missing parts supplied by reference TRBV18 and TRBJ2-5, is NAGVMQNPRHLVRRRGQEARLRCSPMKGHSHVYWYRQLPEEGLKFMVYLQKENIIDESGMPKERFSAEFPKEGPSILRIQQVVRGDSAAYFCASSPPDGGIQETQYFGPGTRLLVL.

The rearrangement links TRBV30 to TRBJ1-4; D unclear. Trimming removed 3 bases from V and 0 bases from J, with 8 bases in between. The CDR3 runs 14 residues. In germline, CDR1 is GTSNPN, CDR2 SVGIG (reference sequence). The chain's CDR3 is CAWRELTTNEKLFF. The DNA for the CDR3 is TGTGCCTGGAGGGAATTGACAACTAATGAAAAACTGTTTTTT.

This clone was recorded only once. V is TRBV29-1 and J is TRBJ2-5; D possibly corresponds to TRBD2 (7 bases). V dropped 7 bases and J dropped 3 bases, with 18 bases sitting between them. Germline V gene data show CDR1 as SQVTM and CDR2 as ANQGSEA. The CDR3 runs 14 residues. Here the CDR3 reads CSAEGGGQKETQYF. For the CDR3, the DNA is TGCAGCGCGGAAGGGGGGGGACAAAAAGAGACCCAGTACTTC.

The sample holds a few counts of this clone. This chain connects TRBV7-2 to TRBJ2-7; TRBD2 agrees at 15 bases. Germline-derived CDR1 and CDR2 are SGHTA and FQGNSA. J lost 6 bases, V lost 3 bases, and 6 bases had no gene match. The CDR3 runs 16 residues. CDR3 sequence reads: CASSFRMGLAGGEQYF. The CDR3 region has the DNA TGTGCCAGCAGCTTTAGGATGGGACTAGCGGGGGGCGAGCAGTACTTC.

The chain couples TRBV30 to TRBJ2-1; 11 bases line up with TRBD2. The CDR3 consists of 15 residues. The junction had 9 bases not matched to a gene; V was cut back by 4 bases and J by 7 bases. Germline V lookup: CDR1 GTSNPN, CDR2 SVGIG (reference sequence). CDR3 amino acids: CAWNLNSGRGNEQFF. In DNA form, the CDR3 reads TGTGCCTGGAATTTGAATAGCGGGAGGGGAAATGAGCAGTTCTTC. The entire variable domain, with the rest obtained from reference TRBV30 and TRBJ2-1, is as follows: SQTIHQWPATLVQPVGSPLSLECTVEGTSNPNLYWYRQAAGRGLQLLFYSVGIGQISSEVPQNLSASRPQDRQFILSSKKLLLSDSGFYLCAWNLNSGRGNEQFFGPGTRLTVL.

The V gene is TRBV5-1, the J gene TRBJ2-3; TRBD1 aligns across 8 bases. The V and J ends lost 3 bases and 4 bases, in that order; junction bases with no gene match: 7. Germline CDR1 and CDR2: SGHRS and YFSETQ. This CDR3 contains 15 residues. This CDR3 reads CASSSGQGKADTQYF. The CDR3 region has the DNA TGCGCCAGCAGCTCCGGACAGGGAAAGGCAGATACGCAGTATTTT. Based on the CDR3 plus reference TRBV5-1 and TRBJ2-3, the full variable domain is KAGVTQTPRYLIKTRGQQVTLSCSPISGHRSVSWYQQTPGQGLQFLFEYFSETQRNKGNFPGRFSGRQFSNSRSEMNVSTLELGDSALYLCASSSGQGKADTQYFGPGTRLTVL.

This clone was seen only a few times. The chain links TRBV7-2 to TRBJ2-3, with 10 nucleotides matching TRBD2. V was clipped by 5 bases and J by 3 bases; unmatched bases: 11. This CDR3 is 17 amino acids long. Germline assignment: CDR1 SGHTA and CDR2 FQGNSA. The CDR3 sequence is CASSLSLSGGRTDTQYF. In DNA form, the CDR3 reads TGTGCCAGCAGCCTGAGCCTTAGCGGGGGGCGGACAGATACGCAGTATTTT.

This chain connects TRBV29-1 to TRBJ1-1; D is possibly TRBD1 (5 bases). V was pared by 4 bases and J by 8 bases, with 20 bases between. The CDR3 runs 14 residues. CDR1 and CDR2 from the germline V gene are SQVTM and ANQGSEA. CDR3 coding DNA: TGCAGCGTTGTGAATTTTGTGGGGCGAGCAGAAGCTTTCTTT. Translating gives CSVVNFVGRAEAFF.

The rearrangement links TRBV5-1 to TRBJ2-7; TRBD1 might be the D (6 bases). The CDR3 length is 13 residues. With 3 bases removed from V and 2 bases from J, the gap between germline ends came to 9 bases. Germline assignment: CDR1 SGHRS and CDR2 YFSETQ. The CDR3 DNA sequence: TGCGCCAGCAGCTATCCAGGGGCCTACGAGCAGTACTTC. Residues: CASSYPGAYEQYF.

Turning to this clone: The sample holds other DNA sequences that translate to the same CDR3. This rearrangement joins TRBV30 to TRBJ1-5; no reliable D call. The CDR3 has 13 residues. Trimming shortened V by 1 base and J by 4 bases, and 8 bases separated the two germline ends. Per the germline V gene, CDR1 is GTSNPN and CDR2 is SVGIG (reference sequence). The CDR3 loop is CAWSAGLNQPQHF. The CDR3, as DNA: TGTGCCTGGAGTGCAGGTCTGAATCAGCCCCAGCATTTT. The full variable domain, in which reference TRBV30 and TRBJ1-5 provide the parts outside the CDR3, is SQTIHQWPATLVQPVGSPLSLECTVEGTSNPNLYWYRQAAGRGLQLLFYSVGIGQISSEVPQNLSASRPQDRQFILSSKKLLLSDSGFYLCAWSAGLNQPQHFGDGTRLSIL.

The chain combines TRBV28 with TRBJ1-5; 9 bases map to TRBD1. CDR1 and CDR2 (germline): MDHEN, SYDVKM. This CDR3 spans 15 amino acids. The trim removed 6 bases at V and 5 bases at J, leaving 8 bases unmatched. The CDR3 DNA reads TGTGCCAGCAGGAAGATGACAGGGGGAGATCAGCCCCAGCATTTT. It encodes CASRKMTGGDQPQHF.

The chain is built from TRBV10-3 and TRBJ2-5; D call uncertain. Germline V lookup: CDR1 ENHRY, CDR2 SYGVKD. CDR3 length: 13 amino acids. Trimming removed 0 bases at V and 5 bases at J, with 7 bases between. The CDR3 region is CAISESPVETQYF. CDR3 sequence (DNA): TGTGCCATCAGTGAGTCTCCAGTGGAGACCCAGTACTTC.

V gene TRBV27 combines with J gene TRBJ2-2, with 8 bases lining up with TRBD1. Germline assignment: CDR1 MNHEY and CDR2 SMNVEV (reference sequence). This CDR3 contains 15 residues. V lost 5 bases, J lost 5 bases, and 7 bases stayed unmatched. CDR3: CASSPRTGSTGELFF. CDR3 bases: TGTGCCAGCAGTCCGAGGACAGGGAGTACCGGGGAGCTGTTTTTT.

The J gene is TRBJ1-1, the V gene TRBV29-1; 8 bases agree with TRBD1. The trim removed 2 bases at V and 10 bases at J, leaving 12 bases unmatched. CDR3 size: 14 residues. CDR1 is SQVTM and CDR2 is ANQGSEA in the germline V gene. Here the CDR3 reads CSVEPGQESGGAFF. The CDR3 DNA is TGCAGCGTTGAACCGGGACAGGAGAGCGGTGGAGCTTTCTTT.

The gene calls are TRBV7-2 and TRBJ2-1; D is ambiguous. Between the trimmed V and J ends, which lost 8 bases and 2 bases, there was a span of 16 bases. The CDR3 covers 15 residues. Germline V gene lookup returns CDR1 SGHTA and CDR2 FQGNSA. DNA for the CDR3: TGTGCCAGCTTGCTGGCCCCGAAAGCCTACAATGAGCAGTTCTTC. Its translation is CASLLAPKAYNEQFF.

This clone was seen a few times. The rearrangement links TRBV6-5 to TRBJ1-1; 11 bases are shared with TRBD1. Germline CDR1 is MNHEY and CDR2 is SVGAGI. V trimming: 5 bases; J trimming: 5 bases; junction bases outside the gene matches: 1. The CDR3 spans 13 residues. CDR3 in amino acids: CASSGQGATEAFF. The CDR3 bases are TGTGCCAGCAGTGGACAGGGGGCAACTGAAGCTTTCTTT.

The rearrangement joins TRBV19 to TRBJ2-3; 9 bases fit TRBD2. The CDR3 is 15 amino acids. Trimming took 7 bases from V and 6 from J; bases not matched to a gene: 11. Germline V gene data show CDR1 as LNHDA and CDR2 as SQIVND (reference sequence). CDR3 sequence reads: CASTLAAGGPDTQYF. In DNA, the CDR3 is TGTGCCAGTACTCTCGCGGCGGGGGGGCCCGATACGCAGTATTTT.

The rearrangement uses TRBV10-3 and TRBJ1-2, with 9 positions matching TRBD1. V lost 8 bases, J lost 8 bases, and 9 bases stayed unmatched. CDR1 is ENHRY, CDR2 SYGVKD, per germline. The CDR3 is 13 residues long. The CDR3: CAIFAGTGYGYTF. DNA for the CDR3: TGTGCCATCTTCGCCGGGACAGGGTACGGCTACACCTTC.

The V gene is TRBV4-3, the J gene TRBJ2-7; the D gene is possibly TRBD2 (6 bases). The V end lost 0 bases, the J end lost 2 bases, and 14 bases lay between the germline ends. Germline assignment: CDR1 LGHNA and CDR2 YSLEER. The CDR3 is made up of 16 amino acids. CDR3 bases: TGCGCCAGCAGCCAAGATGCGGGACGGGAGACCTACGAGCAGTACTTC. Its protein product is CASSQDAGRETYEQYF.

J is TRBJ2-5 and V is TRBV29-1; D remains unclear. V was clipped by 2 bases and J by 7 bases, with 8 bases between them. Per germline, CDR1 SQVTM and CDR2 ANQGSEA. The CDR3 loop spans 11 amino acids. The CDR3 sequence: CSVEMSWTQYF. As DNA, the CDR3 is TGCAGCGTTGAAATGTCTTGGACCCAGTACTTC.

The chain combines TRBV18 with TRBJ1-1, with D tentatively TRBD1 (6 bases). V gave up 4 bases and J gave up 4 bases, with 10 bases separating them. Germline CDR1 is KGHSH and CDR2 is LQKENI. This CDR3 region has 13 residues. The DNA of the CDR3 is TGTGCCAGCTCACTAGACAGGACCACTGAAGCTTTCTTT. Its protein product is CASSLDRTTEAFF.

V usage is TRBV30 and J usage is TRBJ2-2; 15 bases are a match to TRBD2. Germline V gene sequence: CDR1 GTSNPN, CDR2 SVGIG (reference sequence). With V trimmed by 4 bases and J by 6 bases, 15 bases remained unmatched. CDR3 length equals 19 residues. CDR3 amino acids: CAWISNPGLAGGTAGELFF. In DNA form, the CDR3 reads TGTGCCTGGATAAGTAATCCGGGACTAGCGGGAGGCACGGCCGGGGAGCTGTTTTTT.